These T cell receptor beta chains were read from a single sample in a study of cytomegalovirus exposure and HLA in healthy donors. Profiling relied on immunoSEQ multiplex PCR, and the TCRdb table lists in-frame clones only, not all of them. This sample's clone table lists about 140,000 clones. The specimen sequenced was PBMCs. The receptor source for this set is a male donor in good health and CMV-seronegative. Each CDR3 is given with its conserved first and last residue. The D gene is left open where the match is weak.

>TRBV18|TRBJ1-5|-
TGTGCCAGCTCAAATGGACAGCCATATAGCAATCAGCCCCAGCATTTT
CASSNGQPYSNQPQHF
>TRBV7-2|TRBJ1-2|TRBD1
TGTGCCAGCAGCTCGCGGACAGGGGACTATGGCTACACCTTC
CASSSRTGDYGYTF
>TRBV29-1|TRBJ2-1|TRBD1
TGCAGCGTTGAAGGCCACAGGGGTTCCTACAATGAGCAGTTCTTC
CSVEGHRGSYNEQFF
>TRBV28|TRBJ1-1|-
TGTGCCAGCATTCTCTGGGGGCGCCGTACTGAAGCTTTCTTT
CASILWGRRTEAFF
>TRBV7-9|TRBJ1-2|-
TGTGCCAGCAGCTCCTCACAGGGTTATGGCTACACCTTC
CASSSSQGYGYTF
>TRBV28|TRBJ1-1|-
TGTGCCAGCAGATCCCCTTATCGGACAGCGAACACTGAAGCTTTCTTT
CASRSPYRTANTEAFF
>TRBV4-1|TRBJ2-1|TRBD2
TGCGCCAGCAGCCAAGAACTAGCGGTGGGCGATGAGCAGTTCTTC
CASSQELAVGDEQFF
>TRBV28|TRBJ1-3|-
TGTGCCAGCAGTGCCCGGGGGGGGGCAAACACCATATATTTT
CASSARGGANTIYF
>TRBV19|TRBJ2-5|-
TGTGCCAGTACCCGACTTCCCGGGGAGACCCAGTACTTC
CASTRLPGETQYF
>TRBV4-2|TRBJ1-1|TRBD1
TGTGCCAGCAGCCTGCGGACAGGGGGTTTAAGTGCCACTGAAGCTTTCTTT
CASSLRTGGLSATEAFF
>TRBV5-1|TRBJ1-2|TRBD1
TGCGCCAGCAGCTTCGTAGGGACCGGGACAGGGGATGGCTACACCTTC
CASSFVGTGTGDGYTF
>TRBV7-3|TRBJ2-2|TRBD1
TGTGCCAGCAGCTTAGGGCAGGGGGCGAACACCGGGGAGCTGTTTTTT
CASSLGQGANTGELFF
>TRBV5-1|TRBJ1-2|TRBD1
TGCGCCAGCAGTGCGGACAGGGTGACTAGGGGCTACACCTTC
CASSADRVTRGYTF
>TRBV7-9|TRBJ1-2|-
TGTGCCAGCAGCTTATCCGGGGGAGTTGTTAACTATGGCTACACCTTC
CASSLSGGVVNYGYTF
>TRBV7-7|TRBJ1-5|TRBD1
TGTGCTAGCAGCATCTTTCCGGGACAGAATCAGCCCCAGCATTTT
CASSIFPGQNQPQHF
>TRBV5-4|TRBJ2-7|TRBD1
TGTGCCAGCAGCTTGGGTACAGGGGGCCCCTACGAGCAGTACTTC
CASSLGTGGPYEQYF
>TRBV19|TRBJ2-7|TRBD2
TGTGCCAGTAGCATGGGACTATTATACGAGCAGTACTTC
CASSMGLLYEQYF
>TRBV4-2|TRBJ1-4|-
TGTGCCAGCAGCCAAGATGGGCAGACTAATGAAAAACTGTTTTTT
CASSQDGQTNEKLFF
>TRBV7-6|TRBJ2-1|-
TGTGCCAGCAGCCCGACAGGTCCTTACAATGAGCAGTTCTTC
CASSPTGPYNEQFF
>TRBV5-6|TRBJ1-6|-
TGTGCCAGCAGCTTCGATGCGGGGCAGCCTAATTCACCCCTCCACTTT
CASSFDAGQPNSPLHF
>TRBV30|TRBJ1-2|-
TGTGCCTGGACCTGGGACAACAACTATGGCTACACCTTC
CAWTWDNNYGYTF
>TRBV5-1|TRBJ2-7|TRBD2
TGCGCCAGCAGCTCGATACTAGCGGGGGCCTACGAGCAGTACTTC
CASSSILAGAYEQYF
>TRBV4-3|TRBJ2-2|TRBD1
TGCGCCAGCAGCCAACAGGGGGCGGAGCACACCGGGGAGCTGTTTTTT
CASSQQGAEHTGELFF
>TRBV9|TRBJ1-1|TRBD1
TGTGCCAGCAGCCCCCGACAGGGGTTGAACACTGAAGCTTTCTTT
CASSPRQGLNTEAFF
>TRBV18|TRBJ2-1|TRBD2
TGTGCCAGCTCACCACCTAGCGGGGATTACAATGAGCAGTTCTTC
CASSPPSGDYNEQFF
>TRBV11-2|TRBJ1-1|TRBD1
TGTGCCAGCAGCGGGACAGGGGGTGTCATGAACACTGAAGCTTTCTTT
CASSGTGGVMNTEAFF
>TRBV2|TRBJ2-7|-
TGTGCCAGCGAACCGGGACTTAGCTCCTACGAGCAGTACTTC
CASEPGLSSYEQYF
>TRBV11-3|TRBJ2-7|-
TGTGCCAGCAGCTCCGAGGGCCAGACAGGACCCTACGAGCAGTACTTC
CASSSEGQTGPYEQYF
>TRBV2|TRBJ1-5|TRBD1
TGTGCCAGCAGAGTAGCCGGGACAGGGGATTTCGTAGTGGATCAGCCCCAGCATTTT
CASRVAGTGDFVVDQPQHF
>TRBV12-2|TRBJ1-5|-
TGTGCAAGTCGCTTCCGAGAGGGACAGCTCGCCTATAGGCGCAATCAGCCCCAGCATTTT
CASRFREGQLAYRRNQPQHF
>TRBV30|TRBJ1-5|-
TGTGCCTGGAGTCCTCGTCCCGTTCTTAGCAATCAGCCCCAGCATTTT
CAWSPRPVLSNQPQHF
>TRBV12-5|TRBJ2-1|TRBD2
TGTGCTAGTGGTACGGGACTAGCGGGAGAGAATAAGTTCTTC
CASGTGLAGENKFF
>TRBV7-2|TRBJ2-1|TRBD2
TGTGCCAGCAGATGGACTAGTTCACATGAGCAGTTCTTC
CASRWTSSHEQFF
>TRBV5-1|TRBJ1-1|-
TGCGCCAGCAGCTTGGATGGAGGGGCCCCCACTGAAGCTTTCTTT
CASSLDGGAPTEAFF
>TRBV5-1|TRBJ1-2|TRBD1
TGCGCCAGCACAGGGGGGTATGGCTACACCTTC
CASTGGYGYTF
>TRBV4-2|TRBJ2-3|TRBD2
TGTGCCAGCAGCCAATCCGGGACTAGCGGTAGCACAGATACGCAGTATTTT
CASSQSGTSGSTDTQYF
>TRBV5-1|TRBJ1-5|-
TGCGCCAGCAGCTTGAGCCAAGATCAGCCCCAGCATTTT
CASSLSQDQPQHF
>TRBV5-1|TRBJ1-3|-
TGCGCCAGCAGCTTGTGGTCGGAGGGGAAGACCATATATTTT
CASSLWSEGKTIYF
>TRBV14|TRBJ2-3|-
TGTGCCAGCAGCCAACTGGCGGGTACAGATACGCAGTATTTT
CASSQLAGTDTQYF
>TRBV5-6|TRBJ2-4|-
TGTGCCAGCAGCCCGACAGGCCAAGGAGGCAAAAACATTCAGTACTTC
CASSPTGQGGKNIQYF
>TRBV28|TRBJ1-2|-
TGTGCCAGCAGTTTGGCCCGTTCTGGCTACACCTTC
CASSLARSGYTF